The rows below give T cell receptor beta chains drawn from one sample of a study of shared clonotypes between healthy human individuals. Profiling relied on immunoSEQ multiplex PCR, and the TCRdb table lists in-frame clones only, not all of them. The table has roughly 2.4 million clones, 90% to 96% seen once. Sequencing was performed on naive CD4+ T cells sorted from blood. These TCRs come from a man younger than 35 in good health. Each CDR3 is given with its conserved first and last residue. The D gene is left open where the match is weak. Some rows mark clone size as missing; the rest say once, few, many or name a class of expanded clone.

j_call v_call clone_size d_call cdr3_nt cdr3_aa
TRBJ2-7 TRBV28 NA NA TGTGCCAGCAGTTCCGAAACGGCCGACAGGACCTACGAGCAGTACTTC CASSSETADRTYEQYF
TRBJ1-4 TRBV7-2 NA TRBD1 TGTGCCAGCAGCTTCCAACAGGGGGCTAGTGAAAAACTGTTTTTT CASSFQQGASEKLFF
TRBJ1-2 TRBV5-4 NA NA TGTGCCAGCAGCTTGGGGACCCCCACGAAGAACTATGGCTACACCTTC CASSLGTPTKNYGYTF
TRBJ2-3 TRBV19 NA TRBD2 TGTGCCAGTAGTACCTCTAGCGGGGGCCGCCTGGACACGCAGTATTTT CASSTSSGGRLDTQYF
TRBJ1-1 TRBV14 NA TRBD1 TGTGCCAGCAGCCCATACAGGGGTGAAGCTTTCTTT CASSPYRGEAFF
TRBJ2-1 TRBV5-1 NA TRBD1 TGCGCCAGCAGCTTGGTAGGACAGGGTAACAATGAGCAGTTCTTC CASSLVGQGNNEQFF
TRBJ2-2 TRBV7-6 NA TRBD2 TGTGCCAGCAGCTTTTCGGGGGGTACCGGGGAGCTGTTTTTT CASSFSGGTGELFF
TRBJ2-1 TRBV28 NA NA TGTGCCAGCAGTTTACGGCTTTACAATGAGCAGTTCTTC CASSLRLYNEQFF
TRBJ1-1 TRBV28 NA NA TGTGCCAGCAGTTTATTTGGGGGGGCTGAAGCTTTCTTT CASSLFGGAEAFF
TRBJ2-7 TRBV10-2 NA TRBD2 TGCGCCAGCAGTGAGTCAGGCCTAGCGGGAGCCACCGAGCAGTACTTC CASSESGLAGATEQYF
TRBJ1-1 TRBV4-2 NA NA TGTGCCAGCAGCCAAGAGGGGGCGGGGAACACTGAAGCTTTCTTT CASSQEGAGNTEAFF
TRBJ2-3 TRBV4-3 NA TRBD2 TGCGCCAGCAGCCAAACGACCGGGACTAGCGTGAATACGCAGTATTTT CASSQTTGTSVNTQYF
TRBJ1-3 TRBV2 NA NA TGTGCCAGCGGGGGACTTTCGGACTGGAACACCATATATTTT CASGGLSDWNTIYF
TRBJ2-5 TRBV7-9 NA TRBD2 TGTGCCAGCAGCTTAAGGCTAGCGGGAGCAGAGACCCAGTACTTC CASSLRLAGAETQYF
TRBJ1-2 TRBV5-1 NA TRBD1 TGCGCCAGCAGCTTGGCCGTTGGGCTGGACAGGGGGTACAGTTCTGATGGCTACACCTTC CASSLAVGLDRGYSSDGYTF
TRBJ2-5 TRBV5-1 NA NA TGCGCCAGCAGCTTGGGACGAAAAGAGACCCAGTACTTC CASSLGRKETQYF
TRBJ2-7 TRBV27 NA NA TGTGCCAGCAGTTTACTCTCCAGGGTCGAGCAGTACTTC CASSLLSRVEQYF
TRBJ2-2 TRBV14 many NA TGTGCCAGCAGCCAAGTTTCCGGGGAGCTGTTTTTT CASSQVSGELFF
TRBJ2-3 TRBV9 NA TRBD2 TGTGCCAGCAGCCCCCGGACTAGCGGGAGGTTGTCAGATACGCAGTATTTT CASSPRTSGRLSDTQYF
TRBJ1-3 TRBV28 NA NA TGTGCCAGCAGTTTCAGCTACTCTGGAAACACCATATATTTT CASSFSYSGNTIYF
TRBJ2-7 TRBV18 NA TRBD1 TGTGCCAGCTCTCCCCCGACAGGGAGTAGCTCCTACGAGCAGTACTTC CASSPPTGSSSYEQYF
TRBJ1-3 TRBV5-1 NA TRBD1 TGCGCCAGCAGCTTGGAGGGGACAGCTTCTGGAAACACCATATATTTT CASSLEGTASGNTIYF
TRBJ1-1 TRBV6-1 NA NA TGTGCCAGCAGAGGGCGGAACACTGAAGCTTTCTTT CASRGRNTEAFF
TRBJ1-4 TRBV2 NA TRBD1 TGTGCCAGCATTTCGGACAGGACAACTAATGAAAAACTGTTTTTT CASISDRTTNEKLFF
TRBJ1-5 TRBV11-2 NA NA TGTGCCAGCAGCTTAGCCGCTTACCAGCCCCAGCATTTT CASSLAAYQPQHF
TRBJ2-1 TRBV30 NA NA TGTGCCTGGGCCCCGAACAATGAGCAGTTCTTC CAWAPNNEQFF
TRBJ1-1 TRBV6-5 NA NA TGTGCCAGCAGGGGACGGGGAGGAAAGAACACTGAAGCTTTCTTT CASRGRGGKNTEAFF
TRBJ2-7 TRBV5-1 NA TRBD2 TGCGCCAGATTAGCGGGAGGGAGCTCCTACGAGCAGTACTTC CARLAGGSSYEQYF
TRBJ2-7 TRBV6-5 NA TRBD2 TGTGCCAGCACCCAGGCGACTAGCGGGAGGTTCGAGCAGTACTTC CASTQATSGRFEQYF
TRBJ2-7 TRBV29-1 NA TRBD1 TGCAGCGTCACGACCGGGACAGGAGACTACGAGCAGTACTTC CSVTTGTGDYEQYF
TRBJ1-5 TRBV19 NA TRBD1 TGTGCCAGTAGTATAGCTCCAGGGACAGGGCCCAATCAGCCCCAGCATTTT CASSIAPGTGPNQPQHF
TRBJ1-5 TRBV4-1 NA NA TGCGCCAGCAGCCAAGTACCACAGGGCCAGCCCCAGCATTTT CASSQVPQGQPQHF
TRBJ1-2 TRBV21-1 NA NA TGTGCCAGCAGCGAACATATTTTCGGGTCCACTTATGGCTACACCTTC CASSEHIFGSTYGYTF
TRBJ2-3 TRBV5-4 NA TRBD2 TGTGCCAGCAGCCCGACTAGCGGGAGGACAGATACGCAGTATTTT CASSPTSGRTDTQYF
TRBJ2-7 TRBV7-2 NA TRBD2 TGTGCCAGCAGCTTAGGCGGGAGTGGTATCTACGAGCAGTACTTC CASSLGGSGIYEQYF
TRBJ2-7 TRBV18 NA NA TGTGCCAGCTCACCACCGCTATTCTCCTACGAGCAGTACTTC CASSPPLFSYEQYF
TRBJ2-7 TRBV18 NA TRBD1 TGTGCCAGCTCACCACCCTACGGACAGGGGAACTACGAGCAGTACTTC CASSPPYGQGNYEQYF
TRBJ2-7 TRBV5-6 NA TRBD2 TGTGCCAGCAGCTCGACTAGCGGGAGCTCCTACGAGCAGTACTTC CASSSTSGSSYEQYF
TRBJ1-1 TRBV6-1 NA NA TGTGCCAGCAGTGAAGCGCTCGGGAGGGGGACTGAAGCTTTCTTT CASSEALGRGTEAFF
TRBJ2-1 TRBV11-3 NA TRBD2 TGTGCCAGCAGCGGGAGCGGGGGGGTGTATGAGCAGTTCTTC CASSGSGGVYEQFF
TRBJ2-3 TRBV5-1 NA NA TGCGCCAGCACGGGGCGCGGAGTTAGCACAGATACGCAGTATTTT CASTGRGVSTDTQYF
TRBJ2-1 TRBV15 NA TRBD2 TGTGCCACCAGCAGAGAACTAGCGGGAAACAATGAGCAGTTCTTC CATSRELAGNNEQFF
TRBJ1-1 TRBV4-1 NA TRBD1 TGCGCCAGCAGCCAGCCAGACAGGGTGAACACTGAAGCTTTCTTT CASSQPDRVNTEAFF
TRBJ2-1 TRBV19 NA NA TGTGCCAGTAGTCCCCTTGGGGTAGCCACCAATGAGCAGTTCTTC CASSPLGVATNEQFF
TRBJ1-2 TRBV28 NA NA TGTGCCAGCAGTCATCAAACCTTAGCCTATGGCTACACCTTC CASSHQTLAYGYTF
TRBJ1-4 TRBV5-1 NA TRBD1 TGCGCCAGCAGCTTGGGACAGGGTCTCTTTTCGACTAATGAAAAACTGTTTTTT CASSLGQGLFSTNEKLFF
TRBJ2-7 TRBV29-1 once NA TGCAGCGTCTCCACCCTCGCGGGGCAGGAGCAGTACTTC CSVSTLAGQEQYF
TRBJ1-1 TRBV25-1 NA NA TGTGCCAGCACCGGAACCCCCTCCACTGAAGCTTTCTTT CASTGTPSTEAFF
TRBJ2-2 TRBV18 NA TRBD2 TGTGCCAGCTCCCTGAGTCTAGCGGGCTCGAACACCGGGGAGCTGTTTTTT CASSLSLAGSNTGELFF
TRBJ1-1 TRBV7-2 NA TRBD1 TGTGCCAGCAGCTATTACTCCGGGACAGGCGGCACTGAAGCTTTCTTT CASSYYSGTGGTEAFF